The 24 T cell receptor beta chains in this list originate from one sample, sequenced in a study of blood T cell repertoires in COVID-19. Here immunoSEQ multiplex PCR was the method, and the copy in TCRdb shows in-frame clones only, minus some. This sample has 500,000 to 600,000 clones, with around nine tenths found just once. The sequenced sample was peripheral blood. The source of these receptors is a woman between 50 and 59 years old with COVID-19, enrolled during active disease.

CDR3 sequence (DNA): TGTGCCAGCAGTGAAGCGCGGGCAATCGGGGAGCTGTTTTTT. This encodes CASSEARAIGELFF. The chain has TRBV6-1 and TRBJ2-2; D is perhaps TRBD2 (5 bases). V was trimmed by 0 bases and J by 7 bases, leaving 9 bases between them. Germline CDR1 and CDR2: MNHNS and SASEGT. The length of the CDR3 is 14 residues.

This clone was detected once. The same CDR3 also results from other DNA sequences found in this sample. The CDR3 reads CASSLAGQGYEQYF. The CDR3 DNA reads TGCGCCAGCAGCTTGGCGGGACAGGGCTACGAGCAGTACTTC. V usage is TRBV5-1 and J usage is TRBJ2-7, with TRBD1 matching over 9 bases. The length of the CDR3 is 14 residues. Germline CDR1 is SGHRS and CDR2 is YFSETQ. The ends lost 0 bases at V and 3 bases at J; junction bases unmatched: 1.

The chain carries TRBV6-5 and TRBJ2-2, with TRBD1 identical over 10 bases. This CDR3 spans 15 amino acids. The J segment lost 2 bases and the V segment lost 5 bases, leaving 2 bases of the junction unmatched. The germline V gene has CDR1 MNHEY and CDR2 SVGAGI. The CDR3 bases are TGTGCCAGCAGTCGGGACAGGGGTAACACCGGGGAGCTGTTTTTT. This encodes CASSRDRGNTGELFF.

This rearrangement joins TRBV18 to TRBJ1-3; D remains unclear. This CDR3 has 14 amino acids. The germline CDR1 and CDR2 sequences are KGHSH and LQKENI. V was clipped by 6 bases and J by 1 base, with 10 bases between them. CDR3: CASSRETSGNTIYF. Here the CDR3 DNA reads TGTGCCAGCTCGCGGGAGACATCTGGAAACACCATATATTTT.

The chain combines TRBV28 with TRBJ2-2, with a tentative D call TRBD2 (6 bases). V was shortened by 1 base and J by 10 bases, with 16 bases between the two germline ends. Germline lookup yields CDR1 MDHEN and CDR2 SYDVKM. This CDR3 comprises 15 residues. The DNA for the CDR3 is TGTGCCAGCAGTTTATCGGGAGAAGGGACGGAGGAGCTGTTTTTT. Translated: CASSLSGEGTEELFF.

The CDR3 DNA follows: TGTGCCAGTAGTATAGTTAAGCACCAGCCCCAGCATTTT. Its protein is CASSIVKHQPQHF. The genes are TRBV19 and TRBJ1-5; D unclear. V was cut by 1 base and J by 7 bases, with 8 bases left in between. The CDR3 runs 13 residues. Germline lookup yields CDR1 LNHDA and CDR2 SQIVND (reference sequence).

The chain links TRBV6-2 or TRBV6-3 to TRBJ1-1; D perhaps matches TRBD1 (6 bases). CDR3 length equals 13 residues. Germline V gives CDR1 MNHEY, CDR2 SVGEGT. Trimming stripped 4 bases from V and 6 bases from J, with 12 bases between. CDR3 nucleotides: TGTGCCAGCAGTTTCGGGGGGCGGCCTGAAGCTTTCTTT. Residues: CASSFGGRPEAFF.

Concerning this clone itself: This CDR3 is also generated by other DNA sequences in the sample. V is TRBV7-2 and J is TRBJ2-7, with D possibly TRBD1 on 6 matching bases. The CDR3 consists of 15 residues. Per germline, CDR1 SGHTA and CDR2 FQGNSA. V was clipped by 1 base and J by 0 bases, with 10 bases between them. CDR3 loop: CASSLVGGSSYEQYF. Written as DNA, the CDR3 is TGTGCCAGCAGCTTAGTAGGGGGAAGCTCCTACGAGCAGTACTTC.

The chain couples TRBV9 to TRBJ2-3, with 10 bases aligning to TRBD2. Germline CDR1 SGDLS, CDR2 YYNGEE. After removal of 2 bases from V and 4 bases from J, the junction contained 13 bases not matched to a gene. This CDR3 is built from 18 residues. CDR3 sequence reads: CASSVGLAGVRVPDTQYF. The CDR3 DNA reads as TGTGCCAGCAGCGTCGGTCTAGCGGGGGTCCGGGTCCCAGATACGCAGTATTTT.

V is TRBV7-8 and J is TRBJ2-2; 8 bases are a match to TRBD1. The junction had 7 bases not matched to a gene; V was cut back by 0 bases and J by 1 base. This CDR3 is built from 18 residues. Germline V gene data show CDR1 as SGHVS and CDR2 as FQNEAQ. This chain's CDR3 is CASSLARRTGRNTGELFF. The DNA of the CDR3 is TGTGCCAGCAGCTTAGCGCGGAGGACAGGGAGGAACACCGGGGAGCTGTTTTTT.

The chain employs TRBV4-1 and TRBJ2-7, with 10 bases lining up with TRBD1. Per the germline V gene, CDR1 is MGHRA and CDR2 is YSYEKL. V shed 5 bases and J 3 bases; nucleotides not matched to a gene: 7. The CDR3 is 15 residues long. The CDR3 region is CASSSPGQGYYEQYF. Written as DNA, the CDR3 is TGCGCCAGCAGCAGTCCGGGACAGGGGTACTACGAGCAGTACTTC.

V usage is TRBV13 and J usage is TRBJ1-5, with TRBD1 matching over 7 bases. The J segment lost 4 bases and the V segment lost 7 bases, leaving 7 bases of the junction unmatched. CDR3 length equals 14 residues. CDR1 and CDR2 (germline): PRHDT, FYEKMQ (reference sequence). The CDR3 loop is CASNRQGANQPQHF. The CDR3 DNA reads TGTGCCAGCAATAGACAGGGTGCAAATCAGCCCCAGCATTTT.

This clone was recorded a few times. The chain joins TRBV19 to TRBJ1-1; D gene ambiguous. This CDR3 contains 13 residues. The V and J ends lost 10 bases and 1 base respectively, with 13 bases between them. CDR1 and CDR2 from the germline V gene are LNHDA and SQIVND (reference sequence). The CDR3 DNA is TGTGCCACCGGCGGATCCTCGAACACTGAAGCTTTCTTT. This translates into CATGGSSNTEAFF.

This clone was seen a single time. This rearrangement joins TRBV29-1 to TRBJ2-6, with 9 bases fitting TRBD1. Trimming removed 3 bases from V and 0 bases from J; junction bases left unmatched: 15. CDR3 length: 20 residues. Germline lookup yields CDR1 SQVTM and CDR2 ANQGSEA. For the CDR3, the DNA is TGCAGCGTTGAGGACCATCCGGGACAGGGAAAGAGCTCTGGGGCCAACGTCCTGACTTTC. Residues: CSVEDHPGQGKSSGANVLTF.

The count of this clone is one. This chain joins TRBV6-5 and TRBJ2-5; 7 bases are a match to TRBD2. This CDR3 is built from 15 residues. J gave up 5 bases and V 8 bases, and 14 bases lay outside the gene matches. CDR1 is MNHEY and CDR2 is SVGAGI in the germline V gene. The CDR3 is CASASWGGVQETQYF. The DNA for the CDR3 is TGTGCCAGCGCGTCTTGGGGGGGGGTTCAGGAGACCCAGTACTTC.

The chain links TRBV7-2 to TRBJ2-7, with D possibly TRBD1 on 5 matching bases. V was trimmed by 3 bases and J by 1 base, leaving 10 bases between them. The length of the CDR3 is 14 residues. CDR1 and CDR2 from the germline V gene are SGHTA and FQGNSA. As DNA, the CDR3 is TGTGCCAGCAGCTTCCCGGACACTTCCTACGAGCAGTACTTC. Residues: CASSFPDTSYEQYF.

The rearrangement links TRBV10-3 to TRBJ1-5; 7 positions agree with TRBD1. The ends lost 4 bases at V and 7 bases at J; junction bases unmatched: 4. There are 13 residues in the CDR3. The germline CDR1 and CDR2 sequences are ENHRY and SYGVKD. CDR3 in DNA: TGTGCCATCAGTGGACAGGGACGGCAGCCCCAGCATTTT. It encodes CAISGQGRQPQHF.

This sequence joins TRBV5-1 and TRBJ1-2; D is ambiguous. Trimming took 4 bases from V and 8 from J, leaving 12 bases between them. The CDR3 runs 12 residues. Germline CDR1 SGHRS, CDR2 YFSETQ. The CDR3 region is CASSQSEGGYTF. In DNA, the CDR3 is TGCGCCAGCAGCCAGTCAGAGGGCGGCTACACCTTC. Full variable domain (rest looked up from reference TRBV5-1 and TRBJ1-2): KAGVTQTPRYLIKTRGQQVTLSCSPISGHRSVSWYQQTPGQGLQFLFEYFSETQRNKGNFPGRFSGRQFSNSRSEMNVSTLELGDSALYLCASSQSEGGYTFGSGTRLTVV.

The chain joins TRBV28 to TRBJ2-5, with 7 bases identical to TRBD1. The CDR3 spans 15 residues. Germline lookup yields CDR1 MDHEN and CDR2 SYDVKM. V was clipped by 6 bases and J by 1 base; unmatched bases: 8. For the CDR3, the DNA is TGTGCCAGCAGCCCTCAGACAGGGATCCAAGAGACCCAGTACTTC. Amino acids: CASSPQTGIQETQYF.

This clone was picked up a small number of times. The rearrangement uses TRBV6-6 and TRBJ1-1, with a possible D match to TRBD1 (5 bases). The CDR3 runs 14 residues. Trimming pared 2 bases from V and 6 bases from J, leaving 13 bases between. Germline-derived CDR1 and CDR2 are MNHNY and SVGAGI (reference sequence). The CDR3 protein is CASSYPRAKAEAFF. For the CDR3, the DNA is TGTGCCAGCAGTTACCCCAGGGCCAAGGCTGAAGCTTTCTTT.

This clone appeared a few times. This sequence joins TRBV5-1 and TRBJ2-7, with TRBD1 identical over 8 bases. The length of the CDR3 is 17 residues. CDR1 is SGHRS and CDR2 is YFSETQ in the germline V gene. With 2 bases clipped from V and 3 bases from J, the junction kept 13 bases outside the gene matches. The CDR3 DNA follows: TGCGCCAGCAGCTTCGACCCAGGGGGCTCCATCAGCTACGAGCAGTACTTC. It yields the protein CASSFDPGGSISYEQYF.

The rearrangement links TRBV6-6 to TRBJ2-6, with 8 bases lining up with TRBD1. The CDR3 runs 19 residues. Unmatched junction bases numbered 12, after V lost 5 bases and J lost 0 bases. Per germline, CDR1 MNHNY and CDR2 SVGAGI (reference sequence). The chain's CDR3 is CASSPAAPGGLSGANVLTF. CDR3 bases: TGTGCCAGCAGTCCCGCCGCCCCAGGGGGCCTCTCTGGGGCCAACGTCCTGACTTTC.

This clone occurred once. This chain joins TRBV7-2 and TRBJ2-7; TRBD1 aligns across 9 bases. This CDR3 has 15 residues. The V gene's germline CDR1 is SGHTA and CDR2 FQGNSA. V dropped 1 base and J dropped 3; count of bases not matched to a gene: 4. The CDR3 DNA reads TGTGCCAGCAGCTTAGACGGGGGACAGGGCTACGAGCAGTACTTC. Translated: CASSLDGGQGYEQYF.

The chain recombines TRBV11-2 with TRBJ2-7; a possible D gene is TRBD2 (6 bases). This CDR3 has 17 residues. The ends were cut back, 4 bases at V and 0 bases at J, with 19 bases in the middle. CDR1 is SGHAT, CDR2 FQNNGV, per germline. CDR3 nucleotides: TGTGCCAGCAGCTACCTCTGGGGGACCGGGGGCTCCTACGAGCAGTACTTC. Translation gives CASSYLWGTGGSYEQYF.